The 6 T cell receptor beta chains presented below share a single source sample, sequenced in a study of T-cell reconstitution after alpha-beta-depleted transplantation in children. Preparation of the TCRbeta library was carried out with unique molecular identifiers. MiXCR was run by TCRdb on the PCR reads, yielding one entry per CDR3 protein. The sample includes over 90,000 distinct CDR3 sequences, about 8% of them seen just once. The specimen comprised PBMCs, sampled before TCRalphabeta/CD19-depleted stem cell transplant. These receptors were obtained from a boy between 2 and 10 years old with acute lymphoblastic leukemia, due to receive a stem cell transplant.

A remark on this clonotype: A read error may explain this, as a much larger clone is one base away. The V gene is TRBV20-1, the J gene TRBJ2-2, with 9 bases that match TRBD2. The ends lost 5 bases at V and 6 bases at J; junction bases unmatched: 10. Germline-derived CDR1 and CDR2 are DFQATT and SNEGSKA (reference sequence). CDR3 size: 15 residues. The CDR3: CSAPVAGVDAGELFF. CDR3 bases: TGCAGTGCTCCCGTAGCGGGGGTGGACGCCGGGGAGCTGTTTTTT.

V and J are TRBV20-1 and TRBJ1-1; D is ambiguous. The V and J ends lost 5 bases and 4 bases respectively, with 14 bases between them. Per the germline V gene, CDR1 is DFQATT and CDR2 is SNEGSKA (reference sequence). This CDR3 has 13 amino acids. The CDR3 DNA follows: TGCAGTGCTTCAGGCGGTCGGGTCACTGAAGCTTTCTTT. This encodes CSASGGRVTEAFF.

The CDR3 nucleotides are TGTGCCAGCTCATCGTCGAGCGGGGGGTCCTACAATGAGCAGTTCTTC. It yields the protein CASSSSSGGSYNEQFF. The chain carries TRBV18 and TRBJ2-1; 9 bases are a match to TRBD2. V was clipped by 5 bases and J by 1 base; unmatched bases: 6. The CDR3 consists of 16 residues. CDR1 KGHSH and CDR2 LQKENI come from the germline V gene.

The sample holds a few counts of this clonotype. DNA for the CDR3: TGTGCCAGCAGTTACAGCCCCCGAAGCTCCTATAATTCACCCCTCCACTTT. Protein sequence: CASSYSPRSSYNSPLHF. The chain has TRBV6-5 and TRBJ1-6; D unresolved. The V end lost 2 bases, the J end lost 0 bases, and 11 bases lay between the germline ends. The germline gives CDR1 MNHEY, CDR2 SVGAGI. CDR3 length: 17 residues.

V usage is TRBV2 and J usage is TRBJ2-5; 8 bases align to TRBD2. With 7 bases clipped from V and 6 bases from J, the junction kept 16 bases outside the gene matches. CDR3 size: 16 residues. Germline V CDR1 and CDR2: SNHLY, FYNNEI. In DNA, the CDR3 is TGTGCCAGCACCAGAGGGGGACTAGATGGGCTTAAGACCCAGTACTTC. It specifies CASTRGGLDGLKTQYF. Based on the CDR3 plus reference TRBV2 and TRBJ2-5, the full variable domain is EPEVTQTPSHQVTQMGQEVILRCVPISNHLYFYWYRQILGQKVEFLVSFYNNEISEKSEIFDDQFSVERPDGSNFTLKIRSTKLEDSAMYFCASTRGGLDGLKTQYFGPGTRLLVL.

V gene TRBV5-1 combines with J gene TRBJ1-6; D remains ambiguous. The V end lost 3 bases, the J end lost 13 bases, and 11 bases lay between the germline ends. The CDR3 sequence is 12 residues long. Germline CDR1 SGHRS, CDR2 YFSETQ. The CDR3 protein is CASSYDGFPLHF. CDR3 nucleotide sequence: TGCGCCAGCAGCTACGACGGTTTCCCCCTCCACTTT.